The sequence of this T cell receptor (beta chain) was determined in a study of cytomegalovirus exposure and HLA in healthy donors. Points from the study as a whole: Cytomegalovirus-associated status was assigned to about 160 TCR beta chains.

The repertoire was sequenced with immunoSEQ multiplex PCR; TCRdb's copy has only in-frame clones and lacks some. Of 150,000 to 200,000 clones in the sample, roughly 91% are singletons; the top ten hold around 3.8%. Note on this clone: Its antigen remains unidentified.

The clonotype originates from a man aged 18 to 29 in good health and CMV-seropositive. Sequencing was done on a sample of PBMCs.

The DNA of the CDR3 is TGTGCCAGCAGCTCAGGACTAGCGGGAGGAGAGACCCAGTACTTC. Amino acid sequence: CASSSGLAGGETQYF. V and J are TRBV7-9 and TRBJ2-5; 14 bases fit TRBD2. This CDR3 contains 15 residues. Germline V gene lookup returns CDR1 SEHNR and CDR2 FQNEAQ (reference sequence). V lost 4 bases, J lost 4 bases, and 2 bases stayed unmatched.